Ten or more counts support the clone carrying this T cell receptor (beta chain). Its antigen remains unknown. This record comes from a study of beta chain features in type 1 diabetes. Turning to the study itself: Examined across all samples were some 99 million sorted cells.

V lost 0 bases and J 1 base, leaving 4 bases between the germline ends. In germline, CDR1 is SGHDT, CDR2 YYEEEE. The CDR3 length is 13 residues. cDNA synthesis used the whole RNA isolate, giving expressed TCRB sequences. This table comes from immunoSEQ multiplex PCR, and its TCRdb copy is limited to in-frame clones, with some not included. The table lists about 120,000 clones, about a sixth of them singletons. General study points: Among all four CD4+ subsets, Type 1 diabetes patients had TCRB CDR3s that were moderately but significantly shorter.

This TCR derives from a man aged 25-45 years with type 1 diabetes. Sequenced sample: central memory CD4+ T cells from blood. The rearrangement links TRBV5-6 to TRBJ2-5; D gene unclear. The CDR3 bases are TGTGCCAGCAGCTTGGGCCCCCAAGAGACCCAGTACTTC. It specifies CASSLGPQETQYF.